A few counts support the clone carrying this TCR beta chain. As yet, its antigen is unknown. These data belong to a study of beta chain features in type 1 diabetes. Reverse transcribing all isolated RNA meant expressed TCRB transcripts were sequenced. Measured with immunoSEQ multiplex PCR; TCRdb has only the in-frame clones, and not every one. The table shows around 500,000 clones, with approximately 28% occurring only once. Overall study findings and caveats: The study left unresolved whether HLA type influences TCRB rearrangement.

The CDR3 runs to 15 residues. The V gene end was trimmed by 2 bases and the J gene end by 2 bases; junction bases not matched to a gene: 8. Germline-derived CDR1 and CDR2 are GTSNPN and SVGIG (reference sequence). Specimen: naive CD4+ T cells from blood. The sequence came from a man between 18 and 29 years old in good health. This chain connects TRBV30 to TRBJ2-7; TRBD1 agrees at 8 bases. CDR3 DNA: TGTGCCTGGAGTTCCGGGACAGGTTCTCCCTACGAGCAGTACTTC. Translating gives CAWSSGTGSPYEQYF.